The entry that follows covers one TCR beta chain sequence. Trimming shortened V by 3 bases and J by 6 bases, and 15 bases separated the two germline ends. The CDR3 sequence is 14 residues long. From germline, CDR1 is SNHLY and CDR2 FYNNEI. The data originate from a study of blood T cell repertoires in COVID-19. For the study at large: Sites in the United States, Italy and Spain provided acute and convalescent COVID-19 samples. PBMCs, B-cell-depleted T cells, or T cells were the source of the cDNA or gDNA that made up the material.

As handled by the study authors: Estimation of nucleated cell counts was performed using reference gene primer amplification. The protocol was immunoSEQ multiplex PCR, while the TCRdb copy is restricted to in-frame clones and leaves out a portion. That table supplies the V and J calls and clone size; D and trimming were determined from the DNA. This table holds around 110,000 clones, around 83% found once. The clonotype originates from a man in his 70s with acute or convalescent COVID-19. The sequencing sample was made of peripheral blood. This chain connects TRBV2 to TRBJ2-7; TRBD1 is a possible D gene (5 bases). The CDR3 here is CASSDKTVRAEQYF. In nucleotides, the CDR3 is TGTGCCAGCAGTGACAAGACAGTTCGTGCCGAGCAGTACTTC.